Listed below are T cell receptor beta chains from one sample, sequenced in a study of T cell responses to AZD1222 COVID-19 vaccine. Clones were sequenced by immunoSEQ multiplex PCR, and TCRdb holds only the in-frame ones, with some missing. The sample holds roughly 100,000 clones, about nine tenths seen once. The sequencing here drew on peripheral blood, taken on day 0 of AZD1222 vaccination. These receptors were collected from an adult in good health. Each CDR3 is given with its conserved first and last residue. The order of the fields is D gene, clone size, J gene, V gene, CDR3 protein, CDR3 DNA. A D gene is named only where the DNA matches it firmly. The size of a clone is reported for some rows only, either as once, few or many, or as a class for expanded clones.

>NA|NA|TRBJ1-2|TRBV11-2
CASSPETGGYYGYTF
TGTGCCAGCAGCCCCGAGACGGGTGGGTACTATGGCTACACCTTC
>NA|NA|TRBJ2-3|TRBV19
CASSIWGSTDTQYF
TGTGCCAGTAGTATTTGGGGCAGCACAGATACGCAGTATTTT
>NA|NA|TRBJ2-7|TRBV29-1
CSVAEDRYEQYF
TGCAGCGTAGCAGAAGACCGCTACGAGCAGTACTTC
>NA|NA|TRBJ1-3|TRBV15
CATSRARGVGNTIYF
TGTGCCACCAGCAGAGCCAGGGGAGTAGGAAACACCATATATTTT
>TRBD1|NA|TRBJ1-4|TRBV11-2
CASSPGTGGSPFF
TGTGCCAGCAGCCCAGGGACAGGGGGCTCTCCGTTTTTT
>NA|NA|TRBJ1-1|TRBV11-2
CASRLSGPNTEAFF
TGTGCCAGCAGACTCTCGGGGCCTAACACTGAAGCTTTCTTT
>NA|NA|TRBJ2-5|TRBV4-1
CASSQEWVRETQYF
TGCGCCAGCAGCCAAGAATGGGTAAGAGAGACCCAGTACTTC
>NA|NA|TRBJ2-7|TRBV29-1
CSVGRGLTYEQYF
TGCAGCGTTGGCCGGGGGCTCACCTACGAGCAGTACTTC
>NA|NA|TRBJ2-1|TRBV5-1
CASSLRGAPYNEQFF
TGCGCCAGCAGCTTGAGGGGGGCTCCCTACAATGAGCAGTTCTTC
>NA|NA|TRBJ1-6|TRBV27
CASRGGTNNSPLHF
TGTGCCAGCAGAGGGGGAACCAATAATTCACCCCTCCACTTT
>NA|few|TRBJ1-6|TRBV5-1
CASRLRDSYNSPLHF
TGCGCCAGCAGACTCCGGGACTCCTATAATTCACCCCTCCACTTT
>TRBD1|NA|TRBJ1-5|TRBV6-5
CASSPRDRGNQPQHF
TGTGCCAGCAGTCCCCGGGACAGGGGAAATCAGCCCCAGCATTTT
>NA|NA|TRBJ1-5|TRBV9
CASSPGGGRQPQHF
TGTGCCAGCAGCCCCGGGGGGGGGCGACAGCCCCAGCATTTT
>NA|NA|TRBJ1-1|TRBV13
CASSLRSGGTEAFF
TGTGCCAGCAGCTTACGGTCAGGCGGCACTGAAGCTTTCTTT
>NA|NA|TRBJ1-6|TRBV7-9
CASSPQGRDNSPLHF
TGTGCCAGCAGCCCTCAGGGGAGAGATAATTCACCCCTCCACTTT
>NA|NA|TRBJ1-5|TRBV4-1
CASSQDLQGFQPQHF
TGCGCCAGCAGCCAAGACCTACAGGGTTTCCAGCCCCAGCATTTT
>NA|NA|TRBJ2-7|TRBV20-1
CSANYGNEQYF
TGCAGTGCTAACTACGGGAACGAGCAGTACTTC
>NA|NA|TRBJ2-1|TRBV5-1
CASSLVPANEQFF
TGCGCCAGCAGCTTGGTCCCTGCGAACGAGCAGTTCTTC
>TRBD1|NA|TRBJ2-7|TRBV19
CASSPSPGQGIHEQYF
TGTGCCAGTAGTCCCTCTCCGGGACAGGGTATCCACGAGCAGTACTTC
>NA|NA|TRBJ1-2|TRBV6-5
CASSYSADSSYGYTF
TGTGCCAGCAGTTATAGCGCAGATTCGTCTTATGGCTACACCTTC
>NA|NA|TRBJ1-2|TRBV29-1
CSAEGGFGYTF
TGCAGCGCCGAGGGTGGATTTGGCTACACCTTC
>TRBD2|NA|TRBJ2-3|TRBV27
CASSSRTSKSTDTQYF
TGTGCCAGCAGTTCGCGGACTAGCAAAAGCACAGATACGCAGTATTTT
>TRBD1|once|TRBJ2-7|TRBV2
CASSERQGAYEQYF
TGTGCCAGCAGTGAAAGGCAGGGGGCATACGAGCAGTACTTC
>TRBD1|NA|TRBJ2-7|TRBV6-5
CAVRQGMGYEQYF
TGTGCCGTACGACAGGGAATGGGCTACGAGCAGTACTTC
>NA|NA|TRBJ1-5|TRBV19
CASSIVAGSFGQPQHF
TGTGCCAGTAGTATAGTGGCAGGCTCCTTCGGGCAGCCCCAGCATTTT
>TRBD1|NA|TRBJ2-1|TRBV7-8
CASSLGRQGAKVSYNEQFF
TGTGCCAGCAGCTTAGGAAGACAGGGGGCTAAGGTATCCTACAATGAGCAGTTCTTC
>NA|once|TRBJ2-7|TRBV7-9
CASSPPIPSRDYEQYF
TGTGCCAGCAGCCCCCCGATTCCGTCAAGGGACTACGAGCAGTACTTC
>NA|NA|TRBJ2-1|TRBV3-1/TRBV3-2
CASSYGVLSYNEQFF
TGTGCCAGCAGCTACGGAGTACTTTCCTACAATGAGCAGTTCTTC
>NA|NA|TRBJ2-7|TRBV6-5
CASSYTTGRLYEQYF
TGTGCCAGCAGTTACACAACGGGACGGCTCTACGAGCAGTACTTC
>TRBD1|NA|TRBJ1-3|TRBV7-9
CASSPAGQVRSGNTIYF
TGTGCCAGCAGCCCGGCAGGACAGGTCCGCTCTGGAAACACCATATATTTT
>NA|NA|TRBJ1-2|TRBV7-3
CASSPGKNYGYTF
TGTGCCAGCAGTCCCGGGAAAAACTATGGCTACACCTTC
>NA|few|TRBJ2-2|TRBV19
CASSIGGGYAGELFF
TGTGCCAGTAGTATTGGCGGAGGGTACGCCGGGGAGCTGTTTTTT
>NA|NA|TRBJ1-5|TRBV30
CAWSVSHLEQPQHF
TGTGCCTGGAGTGTTAGCCATCTGGAACAGCCCCAGCATTTT
>NA|NA|TRBJ2-5|TRBV9
CASSVGGYQETQYF
TGTGCCAGCAGCGTAGGGGGATATCAAGAGACCCAGTACTTC
>NA|few|TRBJ2-1|TRBV11-2
CASSFEYFSYNEQFF
TGTGCCAGCAGCTTTGAATATTTCTCCTACAATGAGCAGTTCTTC
>TRBD1|NA|TRBJ1-2|TRBV19
CASLAGGVNYGYTF
TGTGCCAGTCTCGCAGGGGGCGTTAACTATGGCTACACCTTC
>NA|NA|TRBJ2-1|TRBV5-1
CASSPQELSYNEQFF
TGCGCCAGCAGCCCTCAAGAGCTCTCCTACAATGAGCAGTTCTTC
>NA|NA|TRBJ1-3|TRBV7-2
CASSWTGTAFGNTIYF
TGTGCCAGCAGCTGGACCGGGACGGCGTTTGGAAACACCATATATTTT
>NA|NA|TRBJ1-5|TRBV9
CASSVAEGLRYISNQPQHF
TGTGCCAGCAGCGTAGCAGAGGGATTGAGGTATATTAGCAATCAGCCCCAGCATTTT